This paragraph covers one TCR beta chain sequence. The antigen remains undetermined. This entry belongs to a study of shared clonotypes between healthy human individuals. Study outcomes and limitations: Generally, estimated richness proved larger in naive subsets than it did in memory subsets. About 5.2% was the fraction of naive CD4 clonotypes found shared across a few donors.

Naive CD8 isolation took CD45RO-negative cells positively selected for CCR7 and excluded terminally differentiated effector memory CD45RA+ cells. The ends were cut back, 2 bases at V and 1 base at J, with 12 bases in the middle. The germline V gene has CDR1 SGHTA and CDR2 FQGNSA. There are 16 residues in the CDR3. The assay was immunoSEQ multiplex PCR, and TCRdb's table has in-frame clones only and misses some. The sample has a few million clones; around 95% are singletons. The rearrangement uses TRBV7-2 and TRBJ1-5; D remains ambiguous. The receptor was derived from a man aged 18 to 29 in good health. Some clones in this sample may be carry-over from other donors' samples. Sequenced sample: naive CD8+ T cells from PBMCs. In nucleotides, the CDR3 is TGTGCCAGCAGCTTATTTTCGGGAGGAAGCAATCAGCCCCAGCATTTT. Its protein is CASSLFSGGSNQPQHF.